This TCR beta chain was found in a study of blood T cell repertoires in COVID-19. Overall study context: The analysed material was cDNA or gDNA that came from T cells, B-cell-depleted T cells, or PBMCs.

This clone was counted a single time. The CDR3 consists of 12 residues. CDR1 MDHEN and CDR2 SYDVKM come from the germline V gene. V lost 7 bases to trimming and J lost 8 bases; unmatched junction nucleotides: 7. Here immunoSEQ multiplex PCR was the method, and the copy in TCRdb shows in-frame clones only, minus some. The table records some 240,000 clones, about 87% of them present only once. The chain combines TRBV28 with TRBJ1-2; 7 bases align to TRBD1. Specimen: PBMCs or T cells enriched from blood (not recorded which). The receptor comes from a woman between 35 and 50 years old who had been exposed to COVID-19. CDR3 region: CASTVGQRGYTF. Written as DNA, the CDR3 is TGTGCCAGCACCGTGGGACAGCGGGGCTACACCTTC.